The next 25 T cell receptor beta chains were all read from a single sample in a study of CXCR3-negative and CXCR3-positive naive CD8 T cells (dated by TCRdb to about 2019). Broader findings and caveats from the paper: Compared with CXCR3-negative naive cells, CXCR3-positive naive cells had TRB CDR3s with higher hydrophobicity (lower Kidera factor 4), lower energy, and higher strength and volume indices.

Sequencing instrument: NextSeq 550. The Human TCR Profiling Kit (MiLaboratory) was used to prepare UMI-labeled 5' RACE TRB cDNA libraries. With the reads reprocessed by TCRdb, a single entry stands for each CDR3 protein sequence and no DNA is reported. Per the sample table, the count is 75,000 to 100,000 distinct CDR3 sequences. Together, the top ten hold 1.1% of the sample. Which antigens these TCRs recognize remains unknown. Sequenced input: naive CXCR3+ CD8+ T cells from blood. Interpreted using the paper, the cell subset or site label stands for: CD45RO-CCR7+CD27+CD95- naive CD8+ T cells expressing CXCR3 (TNR3+). Receptors were obtained from a human donor in good health. Some clones in this sample may be carry-over from other donors' samples.

CDR3: CASSSTGAYEQYF. The chain combines TRBV9 with TRBJ2-7; as DNA is missing, the TRBD1 call by TCRdb cannot be tested. CDR1 and CDR2 from the germline V gene are SGDLS and YYNGEE. The length of the CDR3 is 13 residues.

The genes are TRBV6-6 and TRBJ1-6. CDR3 length: 17 amino acids. The germline V gene has CDR1 MNHNY and CDR2 SVGAGI (reference sequence). The CDR3 sequence is CASSYALVPVDNSPLHF.

The chain combines TRBV6-2 or TRBV6-3 with TRBJ2-7. From germline, CDR1 is MNHEY and CDR2 SVGEGT. The CDR3 totals 13 residues. This CDR3 is CASSYPSSYEQYF.

The V call is TRBV5-1, the J call TRBJ2-1; TCRdb indicates TRBD2, and absent DNA this call remains unverified. CDR1 is SGHRS and CDR2 is YFSETQ in the germline V gene. This CDR3 has 17 amino acids. The CDR3 spells CASSTPTSGEPWNEQFF.

The chain is built from TRBV6-2 or TRBV6-3 and TRBJ2-7. Looked up from germline, CDR1 is MNHEY and CDR2 is SVGEGT. This CDR3 comprises 15 residues. CDR3 loop: CASSYSLGSSYEQYF.

The rearrangement joins TRBV12-3 or TRBV12-4 to TRBJ2-7; TCRdb outputs TRBD1, but without DNA this stays unchecked. The CDR3 contains 12 residues. CDR3 sequence: CASTAGTTRQYF.

The chain joins TRBV7-6 to TRBJ1-6. The CDR3 has 14 amino acids. Germline-derived CDR1 and CDR2 are SGHVS and FNYEAQ. The CDR3 here is CASSLPGVNSPLHF.

This sequence joins TRBV6-2 or TRBV6-3 and TRBJ2-6; TCRdb picks TRBD2, but there is no DNA to check that call. The germline CDR1 and CDR2 sequences are MNHEY and SVGEGT. The CDR3 has 20 amino acids. CDR3 sequence: CASSYAWEGFIPSGANVLTF.

J is TRBJ2-7 and V is TRBV5-1; TCRdb's D gene call, TRBD2, goes unchecked for lack of DNA. The CDR3 runs 13 residues. Germline loops: CDR1 SGHRS, CDR2 YFSETQ. The CDR3 sequence: CASSPGLAAEQYF.

This chain links TRBV7-2 with TRBJ1-1; TCRdb gives TRBD1 as the D gene, but with no DNA this cannot be confirmed. Germline assignment: CDR1 SGHTA and CDR2 FQGNSA. The CDR3 length is 15 residues. The CDR3 sequence is CASSLAFRGTPEAFF.

The chain's CDR3 is CSAQAGTELPLFTGELFF. The V and J genes are TRBV29-1 and TRBJ2-2; the TCRdb call, TRBD1, lacks DNA for checking. From germline, CDR1 is SQVTM and CDR2 ANQGSEA. This CDR3 comprises 18 residues.

This chain links TRBV21-1 with TRBJ2-1; the TRBD1 assignment by TCRdb is unverifiable without DNA. TRBV21-1 is a known pseudogene. This CDR3 contains 15 residues. CDR3: CASSNWTGAYNEQFF.

The J gene is TRBJ2-1, the V gene TRBV20-1; the TCRdb call, TRBD2, lacks DNA for checking. This CDR3 is 16 amino acids long. Per germline, CDR1 DFQATT and CDR2 SNEGSKA (reference sequence). CDR3 sequence: CSARLGPRGSDNEQFF.

J is TRBJ1-1 and V is TRBV20-1. Germline V lookup: CDR1 DFQATT, CDR2 SNEGSKA (reference sequence). The CDR3 is made up of 13 amino acids. The CDR3 loop reads CSARGGGETEAFF.

This sequence joins TRBV29-1 and TRBJ2-7; the TRBD2 assignment by TCRdb is unverifiable without DNA. The CDR3 extends over 15 amino acids. Germline-derived CDR1 and CDR2 are SQVTM and ANQGSEA. The CDR3: CSVTQAGGIPYEQYF.

The V call is TRBV28, the J call TRBJ1-1. Germline V CDR1 and CDR2: MDHEN, SYDVKM. The CDR3 runs 15 residues. CDR3 sequence: CASRIIVGMNTEAFF.

The chain couples TRBV27 to TRBJ1-2. Germline V CDR1 and CDR2: MNHEY, SMNVEV (reference sequence). The CDR3 contains 15 residues. CDR3 protein: CASSSDRAPRMGYTF.

This chain links TRBV28 with TRBJ2-7. The CDR3 spans 14 residues. Germline V gives CDR1 MDHEN, CDR2 SYDVKM. The chain's CDR3 is CASSWPRSSYEQYF.

CDR3 region: CASSSRQGVDEQYF. V gene TRBV13 combines with J gene TRBJ2-7; absent DNA, TCRdb's TRBD1 call cannot be checked. CDR1 is PRHDT, CDR2 FYEKMQ, per germline (reference sequence). CDR3 length equals 14 residues.

The V gene is TRBV29-1, the J gene TRBJ2-2; TCRdb returns TRBD1, unconfirmable since there is no DNA. This CDR3 comprises 15 residues. CDR1 and CDR2 (germline): SQVTM, ANQGSEA. CDR3 amino acids: CSVVEVPGITGELFF.

J is TRBJ2-2 and V is TRBV5-5; without DNA, the TCRdb call of TRBD2 cannot be checked. Germline CDR1 and CDR2: SGHKS and YYEKEE (reference sequence). The CDR3 spans 15 residues. CDR3 sequence reads: CASSITGGFTGELFF.

This CDR3 reads CASSARGRSVYEQYF. The genes are TRBV6-2 or TRBV6-3 and TRBJ2-7; TCRdb's D gene call, TRBD1, goes unchecked for lack of DNA. The CDR3 extends over 15 amino acids. Germline-derived CDR1 and CDR2 are MNHEY and SVGEGT.

V usage is TRBV4-1 and J usage is TRBJ2-2; TCRdb names TRBD2, which stays unverified in the absence of DNA. The CDR3 contains 18 residues. CDR1 is MGHRA, CDR2 YSYEKL, per germline. This chain's CDR3 is CASSHDTRGGPSPGELFF.

The V gene is TRBV6-4, the J gene TRBJ2-2; there is no DNA to check the TCRdb D call of TRBD2. The CDR3 totals 15 residues. Germline V gene sequence: CDR1 MRHNA, CDR2 SNTAGT. The CDR3 protein is CASSLSDSNTGELFF.

This chain connects TRBV20-1 to TRBJ2-7; TCRdb's assignment of TRBD1 cannot be checked, as there is no DNA. The CDR3 has 13 residues. CDR1 and CDR2 from the germline V gene are DFQATT and SNEGSKA (reference sequence). CDR3 sequence: CSARGRDNYEQYF.